The clone carrying this TCR beta chain was detected many times. This specimen comes from a study of T-cell reconstitution after alpha-beta-depleted transplantation in children. From germline, CDR1 is SGHVS and CDR2 FQNEAQ. V was trimmed by 5 bases and J by 7 bases, leaving 15 bases between them. The CDR3 covers 14 residues. Unique molecular identifiers were used to barcode this TCRbeta library. Each CDR3 protein gets one entry after TCRdb re-called the PCR reads with MiXCR. The repertoire includes approximately 400,000 distinct CDR3 sequences, about 11% of them detected once, and 4.5% to 6% sits in the top ten.

The TCR sequence derives from a human donor who donated a stem cell graft to a child with acute myeloid leukemia. The chain carries TRBV7-8 and TRBJ1-5; TRBD1 might be the D (5 bases). Sequencing used PBMCs from the stem cell graft donor, obtained from the stem cell graft. CDR3 bases: TGTGCCAGCAGCGTTGGCCAGGGAGGGCAGCCCCAGCATTTT. This translates into CASSVGQGGQPQHF. Looking up the rest from reference TRBV7-8 and TRBJ1-5 gives the full variable domain: GAGVSQSPRYKVAKRGQDVALRCDPISGHVSLFWYQQALGQGPEFLTYFQNEAQLDKSGLPSDRFFAERPEGSVSTLKIQRTQQEDSAVYLCASSVGQGGQPQHFGDGTRLSIL.